The 29 T cell receptor gamma chains below all came from one sample that was sequenced in a study of gamma delta lymphoproliferative disorders and STAT genes. Sequencing used genomic DNA taken from PBMCs of patients and controls. TCRdb called clones from the multiplex PCR reads again using CATT. The sample has over a thousand gamma-chain clones; roughly 31% are singletons. The source material was blood. These receptors came from a human donor in good health.

This clone is deemed large. The chain combines TRGV4 with TRGJ1 or TRGJ2. The J gene was missing in TCRdb and was found by matching the end of the DNA to germline. In germline, CDR1 is EGSTGY, CDR2 YDSYTSSV. The CDR3 is 12 residues long. The V gene end was trimmed by 6 bases and the J gene end by 6 bases; junction bases not matched to a gene: 8. CDR3 nucleotide sequence: TGTGCCACCTGGAGAGGGATTTATAAGAAACTCTTT. Protein product: CATWRGIYKKLF.

This clone rates as medium-sized. The rearrangement joins TRGV4 to TRGJ1 or TRGJ2. The J gene, absent from TCRdb, was called here by matching the DNA to germline. The CDR3 runs to 13 residues. Germline loops: CDR1 EGSTGY, CDR2 YDSYTSSV. V shed 1 base and J 2 bases; nucleotides not matched to a gene: 2. The CDR3 DNA is TGTGCCACCTGGGATGGCCATTATTATAAGAAACTCTTT. As protein: CATWDGHYYKKLF.

About this clone: This sequence may be a read error, since a much larger clone differs from it by one base. The chain combines TRGV8 with TRGJ1 or TRGJ2. The J gene, not given by TCRdb, was assigned here from a germline match of the nucleotide sequence. Germline V CDR1 and CDR2: VENAVY, YDSYNSRV. This CDR3 is built from 20 residues. V lost 1 base, J lost 12 bases, and 33 bases stayed unmatched. The CDR3 coding sequence is TGTGCCACCTGGGATAGTATTCCTTCGGGGATCCCTTTAGGATCCCCAAGGAAACTCTTT. This sequence encodes CATWDSIPSGIPLGSPRKLF.

This clone was observed a few times. Only one base separates this from a far larger clonotype, so it likely reflects a read error. Other nucleotide sequences in the sample specify the same CDR3. V is TRGV10 and J is TRGJ1 or TRGJ2. In the absence of a J gene in TCRdb, the DNA was matched to germline to assign it here. TRGV10 is classed as an ORF, of uncertain function. With 8 bases clipped from V and 11 bases from J, the junction kept 13 bases outside the gene matches. The CDR3 extends over 12 amino acids. CDR3 loop: CAAWDRNWEKLF. The CDR3 bases are TGTGCTGCGTGGGATCGGAATTGGGAGAAACTCTTT.

This clone is labeled as medium-sized (0.01 to 0.1%). The V call is TRGV3, the J call TRGJ1 or TRGJ2. TCRdb does not report a J gene; here it was assigned by matching the DNA to germline references. CDR3 length equals 12 residues. The V and J ends lost 2 bases and 5 bases, in that order; junction bases with no gene match: 3. The germline gives CDR1 VTNTFY, CDR2 YDVSTARD (reference sequence). The CDR3 nucleotides read TGTGCCACCTGGGACAACAATTATAAGAAACTCTTT. Translation: CATWDNNYKKLF.

Judged by abundance, this clone is large. No DNA is shown, since the ends of the CDR3 on it are uncertain; the CDR3 is the one TCRdb lists. The CDR3 spells CTTVPAGLGTSNYYKKLF. The J gene went uncalled, whereas the V gene is TRGV11. TRGV11 is treated as an ORF (open reading frame) with a function not yet certain. The CDR3 is 18 amino acids long, termini counted.

The genes are TRGV2 and TRGJP1. No J segment appears in TCRdb, so it was assigned here by matching the sequence to germline. Germline CDR1 is EGSNGY and CDR2 is YDSYNSKV. V dropped 3 bases and J dropped 2; count of bases not matched to a gene: 12. This CDR3 is built from 17 residues. The CDR3 DNA reads as TGTGCCACCTGGGACCTGGGACGGGGGACCACTGGTTGGTTCAAGATATTT. It is translated as CATWDLGRGTTGWFKIF.

Here the CDR3 reads CALWEDQQELGKKIKVF. In nucleotides, the CDR3 is TGTGCCTTGTGGGAGGACCAACAAGAGTTGGGCAAAAAAATCAAGGTATTT. The V gene is TRGV9, the J gene TRGJP. Assignment of the J gene here rests on matching the DNA to germline, because TCRdb gives none. The CDR3 is made up of 17 amino acids. Germline assignment: CDR1 GITISATS and CDR2 ISYDGTV (reference sequence). The V and J ends lost 2 bases and 4 bases, in that order; junction bases with no gene match: 5.

This clone appeared a few times. The chain recombines TRGV8 with TRGJP1. Germline matching of the DNA provided the J gene here, since TCRdb leaves it blank. CDR1 and CDR2 (germline): VENAVY, YDSYNSRV. The V gene end was trimmed by 8 bases and the J gene end by 1 base; junction bases not matched to a gene: 1. The CDR3 has 12 amino acids. The CDR3 loop reads CATSTTGWFKIF. CDR3 nucleotide sequence: TGTGCCACCTCTACCACTGGTTGGTTCAAGATATTT.

This clone was picked up a small number of times. TCRdb assigns this DNA the protein of a much larger clone, which departs from its translation at residue 3; this likely reflects a read error, and the protein shown comes from translating the DNA. The J gene is TRGJP2, the V gene TRGV2. TCRdb carries no J gene annotation; the J gene was assigned here by matching the DNA with germline. V trimming: 12 bases; J trimming: 2 bases; junction bases outside the gene matches: 15. Germline CDR1 is EGSNGY and CDR2 is YDSYNSKV. The CDR3 contains 15 residues. This chain's CDR3 is CAAHTEFSSDWIKTF. CDR3 nucleotides: TGTGCCGCCCATACGGAGTTCAGTAGTGATTGGATCAAGACGTTT.

Judged by abundance, this clone is large (0.1 to 1%). This rearrangement joins TRGV4 to TRGJ1 or TRGJ2. Here the J gene came from matching the DNA to germline, since TCRdb omits it. Trimming at V came to 5 bases and at J to 4 bases, leaving 5 bases not matched to a gene. The CDR3 length is 12 residues. Germline V gives CDR1 EGSTGY, CDR2 YDSYTSSV. The CDR3 DNA reads as TGTGCCACCTGGGTGGGCTATTATAAGAAACTCTTT. It is translated as CATWVGYYKKLF.

By its share, this clone is large (0.1 to 1%). The chain uses TRGV3 and TRGJ1 or TRGJ2. TCRdb offers no J gene call, so here the DNA was matched to germline to obtain one. The CDR3 has 14 amino acids. The V segment lost 0 bases and the J segment 1 base; nucleotides outside the gene matches: 3. Germline V CDR1 and CDR2: VTNTFY, YDVSTARD (reference sequence). The CDR3 sequence is CATWDRRNYYKKLF. The CDR3 nucleotides are TGTGCCACCTGGGACAGGCGCAATTATTATAAGAAACTCTTT.

By sample fraction, this clone is large. The gene calls are TRGV3 and TRGJ1 or TRGJ2. The J gene was not available in TCRdb and was assigned here by matching the DNA to germline segments. Trimming took 0 bases from V and 11 from J; bases not matched to a gene: 4. The CDR3 has 11 amino acids. Germline-derived CDR1 and CDR2 are VTNTFY and YDVSTARD (reference sequence). The CDR3 DNA sequence: TGTGCCACCTGGGACAGGCCTGAGAAACTCTTT. Protein product: CATWDRPEKLF.

By share of the sample, this clone is medium-sized. V usage is TRGV5 and J usage is TRGJ1 or TRGJ2. The J gene, left out of TCRdb, was set here by checking the DNA against germline. Per germline, CDR1 VINAFY and CDR2 YDVSNSKD. CDR3 size: 11 residues. J gave up 12 bases and V 5 bases, and 10 bases lay outside the gene matches. The CDR3 is CATWALPLKLF. CDR3 nucleotide sequence: TGTGCCACCTGGGCCCTACCTTTGAAACTCTTT.

This clone was seen just once. The DNA is left out, because the CDR3 cannot be placed on it with certainty; the CDR3 is given as TCRdb lists it. V gene TRGV11 was called; the J gene was not. TRGV11 is filed as an ORF, its function uncertain. The CDR3 length is 13 residues, termini included. CDR3 loop: CTTVPGNLGKKLF.

About this clone: It is unclear where the CDR3 begins or ends on the DNA, so no DNA is shown, and the CDR3 is as TCRdb lists it. No J gene call was made, and the V gene is TRGV10. Being an ORF, TRGV10 has a function that is uncertain. The length of the CDR3 is 18 amino acids, counting both ends. The CDR3 loop is CAAWGDIIRNSLAVEQHF.

By share, this clone counts as medium-sized. V is TRGV3 and J is TRGJ1 or TRGJ2. Here the J gene came from matching the DNA to germline, since TCRdb omits it. The V segment lost 1 base and the J segment 7 bases; nucleotides outside the gene matches: 7. CDR3 length: 13 amino acids. Per germline, CDR1 VTNTFY and CDR2 YDVSTARD (reference sequence). CDR3 sequence (DNA): TGTGCCACCTGGGACAGAGGGTGGTATAAGAAACTCTTT. Translating it yields CATWDRGWYKKLF.

A note on this clone: The protein held in TCRdb is that of a much larger clone and does not match this DNA's translation at residue 4, likely because of a read error; the protein shown is translated from the DNA. The chain recombines TRGV10 with TRGJ1 or TRGJ2. TCRdb is silent on the J gene; assignment here came from matching the DNA to germline. TRGV10 carries the ORF label, with uncertain function. This CDR3 region has 12 residues. With V trimmed by 10 bases and J by 11 bases, 15 bases remained unmatched. The CDR3 here is CAALDRNWEKLF. In DNA, the CDR3 is TGTGCTGCGTTGGATCGAAATTGGGAGAAACTCTTT.

This clone is categorized as medium-sized. V gene TRGV10 combines with J gene TRGJ1 or TRGJ2. As TCRdb names no J gene, one was assigned here on the basis of a DNA match to germline. TRGV10 is marked as an open reading frame, function uncertain. Trimming at V came to 8 bases and at J to 5 bases, leaving 7 bases not matched to a gene. The CDR3 consists of 12 residues. The CDR3 sequence: CAAWDLHYKKLF. The CDR3 nucleotides read TGTGCTGCGTGGGACCTACATTATAAGAAACTCTTT.

The genes are TRGV8 and TRGJP. The J gene, absent from TCRdb, was called here by matching the DNA to germline. The CDR3 loop spans 13 amino acids. V was clipped by 6 bases and J by 12 bases; unmatched bases: 5. Germline V CDR1 and CDR2: VENAVY, YDSYNSRV. The CDR3 spells CATWCGGKKIKVF. In DNA, the CDR3 is TGTGCCACCTGGTGCGGGGGCAAAAAAATCAAGGTATTT.

Only a few counts were recorded for this clone. It is unclear where the CDR3 begins or ends on the DNA, so no DNA is shown, and the CDR3 is as TCRdb lists it. The V gene is TRGV11; the J gene was not called. TRGV11 is annotated as an ORF whose role is uncertain. The CDR3 length is 12 residues, termini included. CDR3 protein: CTTVPAGLQKLF.

V usage is TRGV2 and J usage is TRGJ1 or TRGJ2. TCRdb gives no J gene; it was assigned here by matching the DNA to germline. The trim removed 3 bases at V and 4 bases at J, leaving 18 bases unmatched. Germline loops: CDR1 EGSNGY, CDR2 YDSYNSKV. The CDR3 extends over 17 amino acids. The CDR3 loop is CATWDRLWLLTYYKKLF. The CDR3 nucleotides read TGTGCCACCTGGGACCGGCTATGGTTACTGACCTATTATAAGAAACTCTTT.

This clone was seen more than once but under ten times. TCRdb lists the protein of a much larger clone for this DNA, which differs at residue 9, so this is likely a read error; the protein given here is translated from the DNA itself. The gene calls are TRGV10 and TRGJ1 or TRGJ2. TCRdb offers no J gene call, so here the DNA was matched to germline to obtain one. TRGV10 is treated as an ORF (open reading frame) with a function not yet certain. After removal of 8 bases from V and 10 bases from J, the junction contained 12 bases not matched to a gene. This CDR3 is 12 amino acids long. CDR3 region: CAAWDRNWKKLF. Written as DNA, the CDR3 is TGTGCTGCGTGGGATCGAAATTGGAAGAAACTCTTT.

This clone is labeled large. This rearrangement joins TRGV8 to TRGJ1 or TRGJ2. Matching the DNA to germline supplied the J gene, which TCRdb does not give. V shed 0 bases and J 5 bases; nucleotides not matched to a gene: 4. This CDR3 is 13 amino acids long. Germline CDR1 and CDR2: VENAVY and YDSYNSRV. The chain's CDR3 is CATWDRQDYKKLF. CDR3 DNA: TGTGCCACCTGGGATAGGCAAGATTATAAGAAACTCTTT.

CDR3 sequence (DNA): TGTGCCACCTGGGAGGATTGGATCAAGACGTTT. It codes for CATWEDWIKTF. The chain combines TRGV3 with TRGJP2. The J gene, left out of TCRdb, was set here by checking the DNA against germline. Trimming cost V 4 bases and J 8 bases; bases outside gene matches: 1. The length of the CDR3 is 11 residues. CDR1 and CDR2 from the germline V gene are VTNTFY and YDVSTARD (reference sequence).

This clone qualifies as large. The DNA is omitted, as the CDR3 cannot be located on it reliably, and the CDR3 follows TCRdb's listing. For the V gene the call is TRGV11; the J gene has no call. TRGV11 is labeled an ORF, and its function is uncertain. The CDR3 region is 15 residues in length, termini included. The CDR3 loop is CTTVPAGSQYHKKLF.

Points on this clone: The DNA is omitted, as the CDR3 cannot be located on it reliably, and the CDR3 follows TCRdb's listing. J gene calling gave no result, while the V gene is TRGV8. The CDR3 has 20 residues if both end residues are counted. From germline, CDR1 is VENAVY and CDR2 YDSYNSRV. The CDR3 reads CATWDPLIIIRNSLAVEQHF.

The CDR3 spells CACILYYKKLF. In DNA, the CDR3 is TGTGCCTGCATCTTATATTATAAGAAACTCTTT. The rearrangement links TRGV11 to TRGJ1 or TRGJ2. The J gene, not given by TCRdb, was assigned here from a germline match of the nucleotide sequence. TRGV11 is reported as an ORF; its role is uncertain. V lost 12 bases to trimming and J lost 4 bases; unmatched junction nucleotides: 6. The CDR3 is 11 residues long.

This clone is medium-sized in the sample. The CDR3 sequence is CATWDRREYKKLF. CDR3 coding DNA: TGTGCCACCTGGGACAGGCGAGAATATAAGAAACTCTTT. The chain employs TRGV3 and TRGJ1 or TRGJ2. Germline matching of the DNA provided the J gene here, since TCRdb leaves it blank. This CDR3 comprises 13 residues. Germline V gene sequence: CDR1 VTNTFY, CDR2 YDVSTARD (reference sequence). V lost 0 bases and J lost 7; bases outside the gene matches: 6.